A selection of T cell receptor beta chains follows, all from one sample in a study of OX40 agonist ivuxolimab in advanced cancers. Sequencing used immunoSEQ multiplex PCR; TCRdb keeps in-frame clones, though not all of them. The table shows fewer than 45,000 clones, with 84% occurring only once. The sequencing used CD4+ or CD8+ T cells sorted from blood, collected in a trial of the OX40 agonist ivuxolimab. The origin of the receptors is an adult with an advanced solid tumor such as melanoma, head and neck, liver or kidney cancer. Both conserved end residues are part of each CDR3. D genes are given only for firm matches. Part of the rows lack a size; the others show once, few, many or a class for expanded clones.

D	size	V	J	CDR3	DNA
NA	NA	TRBV11-3	TRBJ2-7	CASSLYDGGNAYEQYF	TGTGCCAGCAGCTTATACGATGGCGGGAACGCCTACGAGCAGTACTTC
TRBD2	NA	TRBV28	TRBJ2-7	CASLTTIAGGTHEQYF	TGTGCCAGCCTAACAACGATAGCGGGAGGGACCCACGAGCAGTACTTC
TRBD1	NA	TRBV11-3	TRBJ2-3	CASSRRDRGGGDTQYF	TGTGCCAGCAGCCGCCGGGACAGGGGAGGTGGGGATACGCAGTATTTT
TRBD2	NA	TRBV2	TRBJ2-3	CASSQGLAGPTDTQYF	TGTGCCAGCAGCCAAGGGCTAGCGGGACCCACAGATACGCAGTATTTT
NA	NA	TRBV25-1	TRBJ2-7	CASGSGGYEQYF	TGTGCCAGCGGTTCCGGGGGCTACGAGCAGTACTTC
NA	NA	TRBV9	TRBJ2-7	CASSPGGYEQYF	TGTGCCAGCAGCCCCGGAGGCTACGAGCAGTACTTC
TRBD2	once	TRBV14	TRBJ2-2	CASSQVTPPASGRAGELFF	TGTGCCAGCAGCCAAGTAACCCCCCCTGCTAGCGGGAGGGCCGGGGAGCTGTTTTTT
TRBD2	NA	TRBV4-1	TRBJ2-1	CASSQVSGRYNEQFF	TGCGCCAGCAGCCAAGTTAGCGGGAGGTATAATGAGCAGTTCTTC
TRBD2	NA	TRBV19	TRBJ2-7	CASSPLAGGREQYF	TGTGCCAGTAGTCCACTAGCGGGGGGACGAGAGCAGTACTTC
NA	few	TRBV4-3	TRBJ2-6	CASSQEEGSGANVLTF	TGCGCCAGCAGCCAAGAAGAGGGCTCTGGGGCCAACGTCCTGACTTTC
NA	NA	TRBV2	TRBJ2-3	CASTGWGSDTQYF	TGTGCCAGCACGGGGTGGGGGTCAGATACGCAGTATTTT
NA	NA	TRBV11-2	TRBJ2-3	CASSSSPNTQYF	TGTGCCAGCAGCTCCTCCCCGAATACGCAGTATTTT
TRBD2	NA	TRBV6-1	TRBJ2-7	CASSELGVAGSPLYEQYF	TGTGCCAGCAGTGAACTGGGGGTAGCGGGATCTCCTCTCTACGAGCAGTACTTC
NA	NA	TRBV29-1	TRBJ2-1	CSVDNPLTGLRNEQFF	TGCAGCGTTGATAACCCCCTAACAGGGCTTCGGAATGAGCAGTTCTTC
TRBD2	NA	TRBV27	TRBJ2-1	CASSLAGGAYNEQFF	TGTGCCAGCAGTTTAGCGGGGGGGGCCTACAATGAGCAGTTCTTC
NA	NA	TRBV6-5	TRBJ1-2	CASSYSKLSGYGYTF	TGTGCCAGCAGTTACTCGAAGCTATCCGGGTATGGCTACACCTTC
TRBD1	NA	TRBV4-2	TRBJ1-2	CASSPVTGQGAYGYTF	TGTGCCAGCAGCCCCGTTACGGGACAGGGAGCCTATGGCTACACCTTC
NA	NA	TRBV28	TRBJ2-3	CASSSPGRETTDTQYF	TGTGCCAGCAGCTCCCCCGGACGGGAAACCACAGATACGCAGTATTTT
NA	NA	TRBV27	TRBJ2-7	CASSSQGNPYEQYF	TGTGCCAGCAGTTCCCAGGGAAATCCCTACGAGCAGTACTTC
NA	NA	TRBV4-1	TRBJ1-2	CASSPGGGLDYGYTF	TGCGCCAGCAGCCCCGGGGGGGGACTTGACTATGGCTACACCTTC
NA	NA	TRBV9	TRBJ2-2	CASRARGGANTGELFF	TGTGCCAGCAGGGCCAGGGGAGGGGCGAACACCGGGGAGCTGTTTTTT
NA	NA	TRBV19	TRBJ1-2	CASSISSGGDYGYTF	TGTGCCAGTAGTATCTCATCGGGGGGGGACTATGGCTACACCTTC
TRBD2	NA	TRBV10-2	TRBJ2-3	CASSGVLAGESDTQYF	TGCGCCAGCAGTGGAGTACTAGCGGGAGAATCAGATACGCAGTATTTT
NA	NA	TRBV15	TRBJ2-3	CATSIERGTDTQYF	TGTGCCACCAGCATAGAGAGGGGCACAGATACGCAGTATTTT
TRBD1	once	TRBV10-3	TRBJ2-7	CAISQRDRAVHEQYF	TGTGCCATCAGTCAAAGGGACAGGGCGGTCCACGAGCAGTACTTC
NA	NA	TRBV5-1	TRBJ2-5	CASYVGAQQTQYF	TGCGCCAGCTATGTAGGGGCTCAACAGACCCAGTACTTC
NA	NA	TRBV9	TRBJ2-2	CASSAPTGYTGELFF	TGTGCCAGCAGCGCCCCTACAGGGTACACCGGGGAGCTGTTTTTT
TRBD2	NA	TRBV11-3	TRBJ2-1	CASSSVLAGLYNEQFF	TGTGCCAGCAGCTCCGTCCTAGCGGGCCTTTACAATGAGCAGTTCTTC
NA	NA	TRBV19	TRBJ2-3	CASSASRITSTDTQYF	TGTGCCAGTAGTGCGTCTCGAATTACTAGCACAGATACGCAGTATTTT
NA	NA	TRBV4-2	TRBJ1-6	CASSLPKSSYNSPLHF	TGTGCCAGCAGCCTACCAAAGAGCTCCTATAATTCACCCCTCCACTTT
NA	once	TRBV7-7	TRBJ2-5	CASSLTPYEETQYF	TGTGCTAGCAGCCTCACCCCCTACGAGGAGACCCAGTACTTC
TRBD2	NA	TRBV4-1	TRBJ2-4	CASSQGNRGGDIQYF	TGCGCCAGCAGCCAAGGGAACCGGGGGGGAGACATTCAGTACTTC
TRBD2	NA	TRBV27	TRBJ2-7	CASSLSAGVGSVEQYF	TGTGCCAGCAGTTTATCGGCGGGGGTAGGGTCGGTTGAGCAGTACTTC
NA	NA	TRBV7-2	TRBJ2-7	CASSLGSVRLSSYEQYF	TGTGCCAGCAGCTTAGGTTCAGTCCGCTTAAGCTCCTACGAGCAGTACTTC
NA	NA	TRBV27	TRBJ2-1	CASRGGTGGFANEQFF	TGTGCCAGCAGGGGGGGGACAGGCGGCTTCGCCAATGAGCAGTTCTTC
NA	NA	TRBV4-2	TRBJ1-3	CASSQVLGPGSGNTIYF	TGTGCCAGCAGCCAAGTGCTCGGTCCGGGGTCTGGAAACACCATATATTTT
NA	NA	TRBV27	TRBJ2-1	CASSFTNYNEQFF	TGTGCCAGCAGTTTTACCAACTACAATGAGCAGTTCTTC
TRBD2	NA	TRBV7-9	TRBJ2-1	CASSPWTSGRHEQFF	TGTGCCAGCAGCCCGTGGACTAGCGGGAGGCATGAGCAGTTCTTC
NA	NA	TRBV15	TRBJ2-1	CATSRSSGSSYNEQFF	TGTGCCACCAGCAGGAGTTCCGGGAGCTCCTACAATGAGCAGTTCTTC
TRBD2	NA	TRBV5-1	TRBJ2-1	CASKIAGLNNEQFF	TGCGCCAGCAAGATAGCGGGACTGAACAATGAGCAGTTCTTC
TRBD1	NA	TRBV7-8	TRBJ2-5	CASSLVGRGETQYF	TGTGCCAGCAGCTTAGTTGGCAGGGGGGAGACCCAGTACTTC
TRBD2	NA	TRBV14	TRBJ2-5	CASSDRLAGGETQYF	TGTGCCAGCAGCGACCGACTAGCGGGAGGAGAGACCCAGTACTTC
NA	NA	TRBV6-6	TRBJ2-1	CASSPRGASYNEQFF	TGTGCCAGCAGTCCCCGGGGGGCCTCCTACAATGAGCAGTTCTTC
TRBD2	NA	TRBV6-4	TRBJ2-1	CASSELAGGSNEQFF	TGTGCCAGCAGTGAACTAGCGGGAGGAAGCAATGAGCAGTTCTTC
NA	NA	TRBV7-6	TRBJ2-2	CASSLGDGNTGELFF	TGTGCCAGCAGCCTAGGGGACGGGAACACCGGGGAGCTGTTTTTT
NA	NA	TRBV19	TRBJ2-2	CASTPRVGGTGELFF	TGTGCCAGTACCCCAAGAGTAGGCGGCACCGGGGAGCTGTTTTTT
TRBD1	NA	TRBV10-3	TRBJ2-1	CAISEPGQQPYNEQFF	TGTGCCATCAGTGAGCCGGGACAGCAGCCTTACAATGAGCAGTTCTTC
NA	NA	TRBV19	TRBJ1-2	CASSWRDGGGYTF	TGTGCCAGTAGTTGGAGGGATGGTGGTGGCTACACCTTC
NA	NA	TRBV2	TRBJ2-2	CASSEPNTGELFF	TGTGCCAGCAGTGAACCGAACACCGGGGAGCTGTTTTTT
NA	NA	TRBV7-6	TRBJ2-4	CASSSDTVRDIQYF	TGTGCCAGCAGCTCGGACACCGTTAGGGACATTCAGTACTTC
NA	NA	TRBV19	TRBJ2-1	CASRGGPSSYNEQFF	TGTGCCAGTAGGGGGGGGCCGAGCTCCTACAATGAGCAGTTCTTC
TRBD1	NA	TRBV5-5	TRBJ2-7	CASSLKGQGAYEQYF	TGTGCCAGCAGCTTGAAGGGACAGGGGGCCTACGAGCAGTACTTC
TRBD2	NA	TRBV28	TRBJ2-3	CASSFGLARSADTQYF	TGTGCCAGCAGTTTCGGACTAGCCAGGAGCGCAGATACGCAGTATTTT
NA	NA	TRBV10-1	TRBJ1-5	CASRGSTRGPQHF	TGCGCCAGCAGGGGTTCGACGCGCGGGCCCCAGCATTTT
NA	few	TRBV6-9	TRBJ1-2	CASSYLGVDGYTF	TGTGCCAGCAGTTACTTAGGGGTCGATGGCTACACCTTC